This entry features one T cell receptor beta chain sequence. The sample is drawn from a study of blood T cell repertoires in COVID-19. Across the whole study: T cells, B-cell-depleted T cells, or PBMCs provided the cDNA or gDNA that served as material.

Only in-frame clones appear in the TCRdb table, and some are missing; sequencing was by immunoSEQ multiplex PCR. In the table there are approximately 240,000 clones, 70% to 90% of which are singletons. CDR1 is LGHNA and CDR2 is YSLEER in the germline V gene. Trimming took 0 bases from V and 6 from J, leaving 8 bases between them. The length of the CDR3 is 13 residues. This chain links TRBV4-3 with TRBJ1-1; maybe TRBD1 (6 bases). The receptor was isolated from a woman aged 25-40 years who had recovered from COVID-19. The sample comprised peripheral blood. CDR3 DNA sequence: TGCGCCAGCAGCCAAGATTACAGGGCTGAAGCTTTCTTT. Protein product: CASSQDYRAEAFF.